A single sample is the source of the 5 T cell receptor beta chains below, sequenced in a study of graft-versus-host responses after intestinal transplantation. Researchers processed graft tissue to release intraepithelial and lamina propria lymphocytes. Generated by immunoSEQ multiplex PCR, the TCRdb table keeps only in-frame clones and is missing some. The profile shows around 8,400 clones, around 74% of them singletons. The specimen comprised ileum tissue, sampled roughly 490 days after intestinal transplant. Every receptor here comes from a human patient who received an intestinal transplant, so some T cells may come from the graft donor.

The sample holds a few counts of this clone. The chain uses TRBV5-1 and TRBJ2-7; TRBD1 aligns across 7 bases. CDR3 size: 16 residues. CDR1 and CDR2 (germline): SGHRS, YFSETQ. V lost 0 bases and J lost 0; bases outside the gene matches: 6. The CDR3 region has the DNA TGCGCCAGCAGCTTGGGGCCGGGACAGTACTCCTACGAGCAGTACTTC. Translated, it gives CASSLGPGQYSYEQYF.

The chain joins TRBV12-5 to TRBJ2-3; D unresolved. Germline V gives CDR1 LGHNT, CDR2 FRNRAP. Trimming removed 5 bases from V and 2 bases from J, with 11 bases in between. This CDR3 has 14 amino acids. The CDR3 spells CASGPGTLTDTQYF. The CDR3 DNA follows: TGTGCTAGTGGTCCTGGTACTCTCACAGATACGCAGTATTTT.

This chain links TRBV7-2 with TRBJ2-1; 9 nucleotides line up with TRBD1. CDR1 and CDR2 (germline): SGHTA, FQGNSA. There are 13 residues in the CDR3. The J segment lost 14 bases and the V segment lost 2 bases, leaving 7 bases of the junction unmatched. The DNA for the CDR3 is TGTGCCAGCAGCTTACGACAGGGGGACGCGGAGTTCTTC. Translating it yields CASSLRQGDAEFF.

The V gene is TRBV20-1, the J gene TRBJ2-5; D gene ambiguous. V was cut by 5 bases and J by 5 bases, with 9 bases left in between. There are 11 residues in the CDR3. Germline lookup yields CDR1 DFQATT and CDR2 SNEGSKA (reference sequence). CDR3 sequence reads: CSAGKVETQYF. In DNA form, the CDR3 reads TGCAGTGCTGGTAAAGTGGAGACCCAGTACTTC.

J is TRBJ2-5 and V is TRBV4-1; D gene uncertain. Trimming took 1 base from V and 0 from J, leaving 9 bases between them. Germline assignment: CDR1 MGHRA and CDR2 YSYEKL. This CDR3 spans 15 amino acids. In DNA form, the CDR3 reads TGCGCCAGCAGCCAAGGACTCCTGTACCAAGAGACCCAGTACTTC. This encodes CASSQGLLYQETQYF.